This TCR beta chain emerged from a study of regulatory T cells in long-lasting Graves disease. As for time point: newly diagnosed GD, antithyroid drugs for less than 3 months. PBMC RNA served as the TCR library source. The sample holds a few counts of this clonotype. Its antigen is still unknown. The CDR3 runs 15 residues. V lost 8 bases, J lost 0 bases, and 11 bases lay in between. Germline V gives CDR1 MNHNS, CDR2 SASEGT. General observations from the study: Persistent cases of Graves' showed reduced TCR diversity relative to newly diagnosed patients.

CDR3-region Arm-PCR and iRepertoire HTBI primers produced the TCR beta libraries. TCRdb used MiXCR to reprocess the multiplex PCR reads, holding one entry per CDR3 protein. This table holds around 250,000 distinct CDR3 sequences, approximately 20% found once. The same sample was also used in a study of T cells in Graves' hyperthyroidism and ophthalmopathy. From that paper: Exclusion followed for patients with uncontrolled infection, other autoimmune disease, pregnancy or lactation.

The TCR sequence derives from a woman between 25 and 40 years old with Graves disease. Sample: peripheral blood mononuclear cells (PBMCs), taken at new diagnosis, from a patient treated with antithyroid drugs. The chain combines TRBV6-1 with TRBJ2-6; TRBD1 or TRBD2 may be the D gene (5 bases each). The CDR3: CASSGRFSGANVLTF. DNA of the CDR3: TGTGCCAGCTCGGGGCGCTTCTCTGGGGCCAACGTCCTGACTTTC.